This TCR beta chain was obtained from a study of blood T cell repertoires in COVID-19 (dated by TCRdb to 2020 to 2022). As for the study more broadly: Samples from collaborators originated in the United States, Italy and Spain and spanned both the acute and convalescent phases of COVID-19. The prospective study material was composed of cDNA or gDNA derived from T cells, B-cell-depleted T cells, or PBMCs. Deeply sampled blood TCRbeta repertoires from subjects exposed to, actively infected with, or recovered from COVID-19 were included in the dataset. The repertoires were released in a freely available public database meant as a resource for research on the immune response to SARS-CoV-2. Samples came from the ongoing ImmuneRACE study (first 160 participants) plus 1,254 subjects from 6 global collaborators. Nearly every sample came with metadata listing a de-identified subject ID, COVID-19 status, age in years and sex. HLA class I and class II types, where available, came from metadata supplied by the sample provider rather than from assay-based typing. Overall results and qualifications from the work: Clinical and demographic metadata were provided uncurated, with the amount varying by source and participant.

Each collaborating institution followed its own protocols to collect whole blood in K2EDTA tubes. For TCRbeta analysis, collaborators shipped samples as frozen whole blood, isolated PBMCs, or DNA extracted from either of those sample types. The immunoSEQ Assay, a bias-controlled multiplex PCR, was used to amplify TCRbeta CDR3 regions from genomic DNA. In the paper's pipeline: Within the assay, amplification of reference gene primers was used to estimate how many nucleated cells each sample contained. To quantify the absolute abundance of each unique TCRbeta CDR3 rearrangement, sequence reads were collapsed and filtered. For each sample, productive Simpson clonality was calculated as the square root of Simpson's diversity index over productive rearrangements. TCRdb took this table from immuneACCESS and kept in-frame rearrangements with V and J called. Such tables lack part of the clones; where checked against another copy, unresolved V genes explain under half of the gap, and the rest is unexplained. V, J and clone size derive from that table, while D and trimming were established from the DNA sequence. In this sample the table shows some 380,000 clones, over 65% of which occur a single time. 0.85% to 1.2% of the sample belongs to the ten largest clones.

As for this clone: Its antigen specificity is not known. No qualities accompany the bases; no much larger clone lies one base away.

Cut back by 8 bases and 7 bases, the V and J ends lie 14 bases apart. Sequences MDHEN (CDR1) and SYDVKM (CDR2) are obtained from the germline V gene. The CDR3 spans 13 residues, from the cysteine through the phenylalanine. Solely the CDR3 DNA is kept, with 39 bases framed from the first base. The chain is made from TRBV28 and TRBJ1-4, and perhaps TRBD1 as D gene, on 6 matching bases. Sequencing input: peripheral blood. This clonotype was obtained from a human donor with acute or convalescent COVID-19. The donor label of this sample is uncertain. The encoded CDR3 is CASATGLGEKLFF. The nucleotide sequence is TGTGCCAGCGCTACAGGGTTGGGTGAAAAACTGTTTTTT.